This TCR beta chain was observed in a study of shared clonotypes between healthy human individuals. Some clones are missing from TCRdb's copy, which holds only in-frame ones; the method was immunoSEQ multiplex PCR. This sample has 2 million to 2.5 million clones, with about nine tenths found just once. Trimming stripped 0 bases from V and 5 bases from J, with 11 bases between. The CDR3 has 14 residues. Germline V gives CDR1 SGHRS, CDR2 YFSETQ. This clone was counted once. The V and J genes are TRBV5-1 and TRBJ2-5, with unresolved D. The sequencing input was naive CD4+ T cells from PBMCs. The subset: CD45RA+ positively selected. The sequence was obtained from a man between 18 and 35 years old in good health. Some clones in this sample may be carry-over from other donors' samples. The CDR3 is CASSLESLRETQYF. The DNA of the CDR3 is TGCGCCAGCAGCTTGGAGTCCCTTCGGGAGACCCAGTACTTC.